The 25 T cell receptor beta chains listed next were all sequenced from one sample in a study of T cell clonality in common variable immunodeficiency. The protocol was immunoSEQ multiplex PCR, while the TCRdb copy is restricted to in-frame clones and leaves out a portion. The record shows almost 20,000 clones for this sample, with no singletons present. Their antigens remain unidentified. Findings and caveats of the study: Reportedly, TCR beta sequences from common variable immunodeficiency showed fewer deletions and N-nucleotide insertions.

Sequenced sample: peripheral blood mononuclear cells. These receptors were taken from a human donor with common variable immunodeficiency.

Comments on this clone: The junction shows a germline mismatch at one end, possibly a read error. The CDR3 end is not reached by the read, which stops 3 residues before it; the germline J gene fills it in. The chain uses TRBV18 and TRBJ2-7; tentative D call: TRBD1 (6 bases). Looked up from germline, CDR1 is KGHSH and CDR2 is LQKENI. This CDR3 comprises 14 residues. The chain's CDR3 is CASSPEQGSSEQYF. The CDR3 bases that were read are TGTGCCAGCTCACCAGAACAGGGATCCTCCGAG. The whole variable domain, remainder taken from reference TRBV18 and TRBJ2-7, is NAGVMQNPRHLVRRRGQEARLRCSPMKGHSHVYWYRQLPEEGLKFMVYLQKENIIDESGMPKERFSAEFPKEGPSILRIQQVVRGDSAAYFCASSPEQGSSEQYFGPGTRLTVT.

At least ten counts were recorded for this clone. The sequence runs out 3 residues before the end of the CDR3; the remainder is reconstructed from the germline J gene. The chain carries TRBV5-4 and TRBJ2-3; 7 positions agree with TRBD2. There are 15 residues in the CDR3. J gave up 3 bases and V 5 bases, and 9 bases lay outside the gene matches. Germline CDR1 SGHNT, CDR2 YYREEE (reference sequence). The CDR3 loop is CASSGQRERTDTQYF. The sequenced CDR3 bases are TGTGCCAGCAGTGGGCAGCGGGAAAGGACAGATACG. Looking up the rest from reference TRBV5-4 and TRBJ2-3 gives the full variable domain: ETGVTQSPTHLIKTRGQQVTLRCSSQSGHNTVSWYQQALGQGPQFIFQYYREEENGRGNFPPRFSGLQFPNYSSELNVNALELDDSALYLCASSGQRERTDTQYFGPGTRLTVL.

Many counts were recorded for this clone. The read comes to an end 3 residues before the CDR3 does, leaving the germline J gene to fill in the end. This chain uses TRBV7-2 with TRBJ2-3; D is perhaps TRBD1 (5 bases). There are 13 residues in the CDR3. Germline V gene sequence: CDR1 SGHTA, CDR2 FQGNSA. Trimming left V 7 bases short and J 2 bases short, with 10 bases between. The CDR3 protein is CASKGPNTDTQYF. The part of the CDR3 DNA that was read is TGTGCCAGCAAGGGGCCAAACACAGATACG.

This clone was seen at least ten times. The read terminates 3 residues before the CDR3 end, so the remaining end is supplied by the germline J gene. This chain links TRBV5-1 with TRBJ2-7; 9 bases match TRBD2. CDR3 size: 15 residues. The V gene end was trimmed by 4 bases and the J gene end by 0 bases; junction bases not matched to a gene: 5. The germline CDR1 and CDR2 sequences are SGHRS and YFSETQ. CDR3 in amino acids: CASSLSGGSSYEQYF. CDR3 DNA, as far as it was read: TGCGCCAGCAGCCTGAGCGGGGGGAGCTCCTACGAG. Complete variable domain (other parts from reference TRBV5-1 and TRBJ2-7): KAGVTQTPRYLIKTRGQQVTLSCSPISGHRSVSWYQQTPGQGLQFLFEYFSETQRNKGNFPGRFSGRQFSNSRSEMNVSTLELGDSALYLCASSLSGGSSYEQYFGPGTRLTVT.

In this sample, this clone turned up a few times. The CDR3 region is CASSLQVNQPQHF. The sequenced CDR3 bases are TGTGCCAGCAGCTTACAAGTCAATCAGCCC. The rearrangement links TRBV5-5 to TRBJ1-5; D is ambiguous. The read ends 3 residues before the CDR3 terminus; that terminus is restored from the germline J gene. Germline CDR1 and CDR2: SGHKS and YYEKEE (reference sequence). The length of the CDR3 is 13 residues. Trimming removed 2 bases at V and 3 bases at J, with 6 bases between.

This clone was observed many times. Read sequence stops 3 residues before the CDR3 end, and the germline J gene provides the missing end. This chain uses TRBV18 with TRBJ1-2, with TRBD1 identical over 7 bases. Germline V lookup: CDR1 KGHSH, CDR2 LQKENI. The CDR3 sequence is 14 residues long. Trimming took 0 bases from V and 2 from J; bases not matched to a gene: 0. The covered CDR3 bases are TGTGCCAGCTCACCACCAGGGGGCAACTATGGC. Protein sequence: CASSPPGGNYG. The entire CDR3 reads CASSPPGGNYGYTF.

This clone appeared many times. Read data end 3 residues before the CDR3 end; the end is taken from the germline J gene. The chain couples TRBV18 to TRBJ1-1; 7 bases are shared with TRBD1. CDR1 is KGHSH, CDR2 LQKENI, per germline. This CDR3 is built from 17 residues. The V and J ends lost 6 bases and 1 base, in that order; junction bases with no gene match: 14. The CDR3 bases that were read are TGTGCCAGCTCTATTGTGCAGGGGGAGAGCCCGAACACTGAA. Translated, it gives CASSIVQGESPNTE. The full CDR3 is CASSIVQGESPNTEAFF.

This clone showed up just a few times. The read is 3 residues too short to cover the CDR3 end, so that end is filled in from the germline J gene. J is TRBJ2-7 and V is TRBV11-2; D might be TRBD1 (6 bases). Trimming left V 3 bases short and J 4 bases short, with 10 bases between. There are 13 residues in the CDR3. The germline V gene encodes CDR1 SGHAT and CDR2 FQNNGV. Partial CDR3 DNA: TGTGCCAGCAGCTTGCAGGGGAATTACGAG. This gives the protein CASSLQGNYE. The whole CDR3 region reads CASSLQGNYEQYF.

This clone has ten or more counts. The read stops 3 residues short of the end of the CDR3; the missing end is completed from the germline J gene. The gene calls are TRBV29-1 and TRBJ2-7; weak D call: TRBD1 (5 bases). V was clipped by 5 bases and J by 1 base, with 9 bases between them. The CDR3 is 12 residues long. CDR1 and CDR2 (germline): SQVTM, ANQGSEA. The CDR3 here is CSVRGQSYEQYF. The part of the CDR3 DNA that was read is TGCAGCGTTAGGGGCCAGTCCTACGAG.

This clone has at least ten counts. The read ends 3 residues shy of where the CDR3 ends; the end is completed using the germline J gene. V and J are TRBV11-2 and TRBJ2-7; a weak D match, TRBD2 (5 bases). From germline, CDR1 is SGHAT and CDR2 FQNNGV. V lost 2 bases, J lost 2 bases, and 13 bases lay in between. This CDR3 is built from 15 residues. The CDR3 region is CASSLRRAGPYEQYF. The covered CDR3 bases are TGTGCCAGCAGCTTAAGGCGGGCGGGCCCCTACGAG.

This clone was counted ten times or more. The sequence runs out 3 residues before the end of the CDR3; the remainder is reconstructed from the germline J gene. The V call is TRBV5-1, the J call TRBJ2-7; 9 nucleotides line up with TRBD2. This CDR3 has 17 amino acids. Germline V gives CDR1 SGHRS, CDR2 YFSETQ. The V and J ends lost 4 bases and 0 bases, in that order; junction bases with no gene match: 11. CDR3 sequence: CASSLTVAGVFSYEQYF. The CDR3 bases that were read are TGCGCCAGCAGCCTGACGGTAGCGGGAGTATTCTCCTACGAG.

This clone has more than one count but fewer than ten. The read terminates 3 residues before the CDR3 end, so the remaining end is supplied by the germline J gene. The V gene is TRBV7-9, the J gene TRBJ1-1, with D possibly TRBD1 on 5 matching bases. The germline V and J ends were trimmed by 2 bases and 0 bases, with 7 bases remaining between them. The CDR3 has 14 residues. Germline V lookup: CDR1 SEHNR, CDR2 FQNEAQ (reference sequence). The CDR3 loop is CASSLQGLNTEAFF. CDR3 DNA, as far as it was read: TGTGCCAGCAGCTTACAGGGTCTGAACACTGAA.

CDR3 DNA (partial): TGTGCCAGCAGTGAACTAGCGCTCTCCTACAATGAG. Its protein product is CASSELALSYNE. In full, the CDR3 reads CASSELALSYNEQFF. The rearrangement uses TRBV25-1 and TRBJ2-1, with D tentatively TRBD2 (6 bases). The read comes to an end 3 residues before the CDR3 does, leaving the germline J gene to fill in the end. The germline V and J ends were trimmed by 2 bases and 0 bases, with 8 bases remaining between them. This CDR3 contains 15 residues. Germline V gene sequence: CDR1 MGHDK, CDR2 SYGVNS.

A few counts support this clone. From the germline J gene comes the end of the CDR3, since the read stops 3 residues before it. The chain combines TRBV11-2 with TRBJ2-5, with D possibly matching TRBD2 (6 bases). CDR1 is SGHAT and CDR2 is FQNNGV in the germline V gene. This CDR3 contains 15 residues. Trimming left V 3 bases short and J 0 bases short, with 11 bases between. Incomplete CDR3 DNA: TGTGCCAGCAGCTTGATACTAGCCTACCAAGAGACC. Amino acid sequence: CASSLILAYQET. The CDR3 reads in full as CASSLILAYQETQYF. The full variable domain, rest sourced from reference TRBV11-2 and TRBJ2-5, is EAGVAQSPRYKIIEKRQSVAFWCNPISGHATLYWYQQILGQGPKLLIQFQNNGVVDDSQLPKDRFSAERLKGVDSTLKIQPAKLEDSAVYLCASSLILAYQETQYFGPGTRLLVL.

This clone was observed many times. The read terminates 3 residues before the CDR3 end, so the remaining end is supplied by the germline J gene. The chain carries TRBV2 and TRBJ1-5; a possible D gene is TRBD1 (6 bases). The ends were cut back, 7 bases at V and 6 bases at J, with 16 bases in the middle. From germline, CDR1 is SNHLY and CDR2 FYNNEI. The CDR3 length is 14 residues. The covered CDR3 bases are TGTGCCAGCAAGGAGGGGGGGGTACTTCAGCCC. Amino acid sequence: CASKEGGVLQP. The full CDR3 sequence reads CASKEGGVLQPQHF.

This clone was counted at least ten times. Read data end 3 residues before the CDR3 end; the end is taken from the germline J gene. This rearrangement joins TRBV18 to TRBJ2-1; tentatively, D is TRBD1 (5 bases). The V and J ends lost 1 base and 6 bases respectively, with 13 bases between them. Germline loops: CDR1 KGHSH, CDR2 LQKENI. This CDR3 comprises 15 residues. The DNA read from the CDR3 is TGTGCCAGCTCACCACTGACCATTCAGGGCAATGAG. Its protein product is CASSPLTIQGNE. The whole CDR3 is CASSPLTIQGNEQFF. The full variable domain, in which reference TRBV18 and TRBJ2-1 provide the parts outside the CDR3, is NAGVMQNPRHLVRRRGQEARLRCSPMKGHSHVYWYRQLPEEGLKFMVYLQKENIIDESGMPKERFSAEFPKEGPSILRIQQVVRGDSAAYFCASSPLTIQGNEQFFGPGTRLTVL.

There are a few counts of this clone. The CDR3 is cut off 3 residues early in the read; its end comes from the germline J gene. The chain uses TRBV11-2 and TRBJ2-7, with TRBD2 identical over 9 bases. Germline lookup yields CDR1 SGHAT and CDR2 FQNNGV. There are 15 residues in the CDR3. The V and J ends lost 1 base and 4 bases, in that order; junction bases with no gene match: 5. The CDR3 is CASSLVAGEGYEQYF. Partial CDR3 DNA: TGTGCCAGCAGCTTAGTAGCGGGAGAAGGGTACGAG. Drawing the rest from reference TRBV11-2 and TRBJ2-7, the complete variable domain is EAGVAQSPRYKIIEKRQSVAFWCNPISGHATLYWYQQILGQGPKLLIQFQNNGVVDDSQLPKDRFSAERLKGVDSTLKIQPAKLEDSAVYLCASSLVAGEGYEQYFGPGTRLTVT.

This clone was counted only a few times. The CDR3 end is not reached by the read, which stops 3 residues before it; the germline J gene fills it in. The chain couples TRBV6-1 to TRBJ1-2; TRBD1 is a possible D gene (5 bases). This CDR3 contains 18 residues. Germline V gene sequence: CDR1 MNHNS, CDR2 SASEGT. CDR3 residues: CASSEASSGRVGSWGYTF. The CDR3 bases that were read are TGTGCCAGCAGTGAAGCGTCTTCCGGCAGGGTAGGGTCGTGGGGC.

This clone appeared many times. The read falls 3 residues short of the CDR3 end, and the missing part is taken from the germline J gene. The rearrangement uses TRBV5-1 and TRBJ2-3, with 7 nucleotides matching TRBD2. Germline trimming cut 2 bases from V and 4 bases from J; bases unmatched to any gene: 10. In germline, CDR1 is SGHRS, CDR2 YFSETQ. This CDR3 has 16 amino acids. CDR3 bases read: TGCGCCAGCAGCTTTGGGGGGGACGGAGGAGCAGATACG. It yields the protein CASSFGGDGGADT. In full, the CDR3 reads CASSFGGDGGADTQYF.

This clone was seen at least ten times. The missing CDR3 end, 3 residues past where the read stops, is filled in from the germline J gene. The chain recombines TRBV2 with TRBJ1-2; the D gene is possibly TRBD1 (6 bases). V shed 6 bases and J shed 7 bases, with 12 bases lying between them. This CDR3 is 12 amino acids long. CDR1 SNHLY and CDR2 FYNNEI come from the germline V gene. This chain's CDR3 is CASRDPGVGYTF. The covered CDR3 bases are TGTGCCAGCAGAGACCCAGGGGTTGGC.

This clone showed up many times. The CDR3 is cut off 3 residues early in the read; its end comes from the germline J gene. V usage is TRBV19 and J usage is TRBJ2-3, with 12 bases matching TRBD2. Germline trimming cut 8 bases from V and 5 bases from J; bases unmatched to any gene: 8. This CDR3 region has 15 residues. Germline V CDR1 and CDR2: LNHDA, SQIVND (reference sequence). The DNA read from the CDR3 is TGTGCCAGTTGGACCCCGGGACTAGCGGGAGATACG. It translates to CASWTPGLAGDT. The full CDR3 protein reads CASWTPGLAGDTQYF.

This clone was picked up many times. The read comes to an end 3 residues before the CDR3 does, leaving the germline J gene to fill in the end. J is TRBJ2-7 and V is TRBV11-2; D is possibly TRBD1 (6 bases). The CDR3 covers 15 residues. Germline V gives CDR1 SGHAT, CDR2 FQNNGV. Trimming took off 1 base at V and 1 base at J, with 11 bases between the two ends. CDR3 DNA (partial): TGTGCCAGCAGCTTAGGGGGACACTCGTCCTACGAG. Its protein is CASSLGGHSSYE. The CDR3 reads in full as CASSLGGHSSYEQYF. Full variable domain (missing parts from reference TRBV11-2 and TRBJ2-7): EAGVAQSPRYKIIEKRQSVAFWCNPISGHATLYWYQQILGQGPKLLIQFQNNGVVDDSQLPKDRFSAERLKGVDSTLKIQPAKLEDSAVYLCASSLGGHSSYEQYFGPGTRLTVT.

There are many counts of this clone. Read sequence stops 3 residues before the CDR3 end, and the germline J gene provides the missing end. The chain is built from TRBV10-3 and TRBJ1-2, with D possibly matching TRBD1 (6 bases). Germline CDR1 reads ENHRY; CDR2 reads SYGVKD. The CDR3 is 13 amino acids. The CDR3 here is CAIRDRDTQGYTF. The DNA read from the CDR3 is TGTGCCATCAGGGACCGGGACACCCAAGGC.

This clone appeared many times. The CDR3 goes on 3 residues after the read ends, and that part is filled in from the germline J gene. This chain links TRBV7-9 with TRBJ2-7, with 9 positions matching TRBD2. The CDR3 spans 15 residues. The junction had 1 base not matched to a gene; V was cut back by 1 base and J by 0 bases. CDR1 and CDR2 (germline): SEHNR, FQNEAQ (reference sequence). This CDR3 is CASSLETSGSYEQYF. The covered CDR3 bases are TGTGCCAGCAGCTTAGAGACTAGCGGCTCCTACGAG.

This clone was detected many times. The read finishes 3 residues shy of the CDR3 end, and the germline J gene is used to complete it. The gene calls are TRBV18 and TRBJ1-2, with 8 bases fitting TRBD1. In germline, CDR1 is KGHSH, CDR2 LQKENI. The CDR3 is 15 residues long. Trimming removed 3 bases from V and 4 bases from J; junction bases left unmatched: 7. The CDR3 sequence: CASSPDRVRGYGYTF. The CDR3 DNA, read in part, is TGTGCCAGCTCACCGGACAGGGTTAGGGGCTATGGC.